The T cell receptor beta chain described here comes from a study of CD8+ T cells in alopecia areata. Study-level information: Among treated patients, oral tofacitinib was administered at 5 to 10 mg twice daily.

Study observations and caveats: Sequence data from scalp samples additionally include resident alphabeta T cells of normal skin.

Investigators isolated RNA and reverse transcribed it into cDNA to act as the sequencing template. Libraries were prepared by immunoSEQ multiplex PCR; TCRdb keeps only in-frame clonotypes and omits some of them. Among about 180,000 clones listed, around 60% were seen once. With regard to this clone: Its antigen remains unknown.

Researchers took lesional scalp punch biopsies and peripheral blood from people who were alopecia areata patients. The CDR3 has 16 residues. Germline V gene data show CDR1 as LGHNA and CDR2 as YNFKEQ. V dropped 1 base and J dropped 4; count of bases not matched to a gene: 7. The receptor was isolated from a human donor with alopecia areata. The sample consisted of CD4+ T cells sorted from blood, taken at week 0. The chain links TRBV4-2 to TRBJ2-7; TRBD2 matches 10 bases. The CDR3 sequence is CASSQGRLAGVYEQYF. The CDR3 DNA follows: TGTGCCAGCAGCCAAGGGAGGCTAGCGGGGGTTTACGAGCAGTACTTC.